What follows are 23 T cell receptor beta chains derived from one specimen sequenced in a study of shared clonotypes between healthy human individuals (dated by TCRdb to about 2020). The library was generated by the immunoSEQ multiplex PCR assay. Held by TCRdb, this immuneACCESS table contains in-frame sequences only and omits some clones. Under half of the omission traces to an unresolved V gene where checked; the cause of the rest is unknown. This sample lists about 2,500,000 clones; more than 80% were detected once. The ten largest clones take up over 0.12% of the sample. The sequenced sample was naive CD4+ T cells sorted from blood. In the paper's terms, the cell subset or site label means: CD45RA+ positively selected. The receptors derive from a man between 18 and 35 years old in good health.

This chain's CDR3 is CASSLDLGLGRNEQFF. The CDR3 bases are TGTGCCAGCAGCTTAGATCTGGGACTAGGAAGAAATGAGCAGTTCTTC. The chain is built from TRBV11-2 and TRBJ2-1, with 8 bases that match TRBD2. The CDR3 covers 16 residues. After removal of 0 bases from V and 7 bases from J, the junction contained 8 bases not matched to a gene. Germline V gene sequence: CDR1 SGHAT, CDR2 FQNNGV.

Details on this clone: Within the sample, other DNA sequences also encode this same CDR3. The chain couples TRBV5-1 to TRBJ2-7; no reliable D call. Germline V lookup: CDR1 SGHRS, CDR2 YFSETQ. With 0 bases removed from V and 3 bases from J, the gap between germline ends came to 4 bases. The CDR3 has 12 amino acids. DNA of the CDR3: TGCGCCAGCAGCTTGGATCGCTACGAGCAGTACTTC. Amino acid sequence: CASSLDRYEQYF.

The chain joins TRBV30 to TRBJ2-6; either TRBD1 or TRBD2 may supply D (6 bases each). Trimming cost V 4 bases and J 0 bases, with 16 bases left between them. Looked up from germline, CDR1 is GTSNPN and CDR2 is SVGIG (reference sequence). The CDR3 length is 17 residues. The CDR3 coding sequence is TGTGCCTGGATAGGGGGGCTACCCTCCTCTGGGGCCAACGTCCTGACTTTC. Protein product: CAWIGGLPSSGANVLTF.

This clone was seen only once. CDR3 sequence: CASSSYTGERSEAFF. The CDR3 coding sequence is TGTGCCAGCAGCTCCTACACGGGGGAGAGATCTGAAGCTTTCTTT. The chain joins TRBV5-4 to TRBJ1-1, with D perhaps matching TRBD1 (5 bases). The V gene lost 3 bases and the J gene lost 6 bases, with 18 bases spanning the gap. From germline, CDR1 is SGHNT and CDR2 YYREEE (reference sequence). This CDR3 spans 15 amino acids. Full variable domain (missing parts from reference TRBV5-4 and TRBJ1-1): ETGVTQSPTHLIKTRGQQVTLRCSSQSGHNTVSWYQQALGQGPQFIFQYYREEENGRGNFPPRFSGLQFPNYSSELNVNALELDDSALYLCASSSYTGERSEAFFGQGTRLTVV.

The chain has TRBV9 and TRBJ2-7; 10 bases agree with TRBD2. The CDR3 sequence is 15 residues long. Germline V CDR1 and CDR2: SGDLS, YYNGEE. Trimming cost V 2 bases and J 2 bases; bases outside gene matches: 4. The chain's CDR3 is CASSVSGGFTYEQYF. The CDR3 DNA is TGTGCCAGCAGCGTTAGCGGGGGGTTTACCTACGAGCAGTACTTC.

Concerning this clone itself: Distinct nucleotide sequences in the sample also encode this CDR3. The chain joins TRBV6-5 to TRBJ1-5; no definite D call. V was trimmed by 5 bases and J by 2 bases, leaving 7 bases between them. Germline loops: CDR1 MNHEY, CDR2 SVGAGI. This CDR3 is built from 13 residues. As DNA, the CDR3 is TGTGCCAGCAGTCCTCGCGGCAATCAGCCCCAGCATTTT. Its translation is CASSPRGNQPQHF.

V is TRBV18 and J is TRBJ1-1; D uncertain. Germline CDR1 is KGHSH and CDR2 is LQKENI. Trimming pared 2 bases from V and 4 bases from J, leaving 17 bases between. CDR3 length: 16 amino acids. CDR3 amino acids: CASSPGLAVRSTEAFF. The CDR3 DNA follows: TGTGCCAGCTCACCAGGCTTGGCAGTAAGGAGCACTGAAGCTTTCTTT.

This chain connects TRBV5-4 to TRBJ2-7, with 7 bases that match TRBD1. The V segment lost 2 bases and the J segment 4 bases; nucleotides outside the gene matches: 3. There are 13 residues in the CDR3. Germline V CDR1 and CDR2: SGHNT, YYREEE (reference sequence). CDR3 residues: CASSFGRGYEQYF. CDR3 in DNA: TGTGCCAGCAGCTTCGGCAGGGGGTACGAGCAGTACTTC.

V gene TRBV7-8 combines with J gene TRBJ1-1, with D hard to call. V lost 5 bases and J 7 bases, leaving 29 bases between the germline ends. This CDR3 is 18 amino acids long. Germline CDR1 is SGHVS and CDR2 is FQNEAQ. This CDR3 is CASSGPRDATLWMSEAFF. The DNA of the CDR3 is TGTGCCAGCAGCGGCCCCCGTGACGCCACTCTCTGGATGAGTGAAGCTTTCTTT.

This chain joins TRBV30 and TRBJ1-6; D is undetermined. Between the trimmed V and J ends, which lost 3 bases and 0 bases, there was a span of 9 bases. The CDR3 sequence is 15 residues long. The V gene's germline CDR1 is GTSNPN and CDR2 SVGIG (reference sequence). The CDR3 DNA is TGTGCCTGGAGCCAGGACCTCTCCTATAATTCACCCCTCCACTTT. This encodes CAWSQDLSYNSPLHF. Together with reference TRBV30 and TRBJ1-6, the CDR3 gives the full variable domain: SQTIHQWPATLVQPVGSPLSLECTVEGTSNPNLYWYRQAAGRGLQLLFYSVGIGQISSEVPQNLSASRPQDRQFILSSKKLLLSDSGFYLCAWSQDLSYNSPLHFGNGTRLTVT.

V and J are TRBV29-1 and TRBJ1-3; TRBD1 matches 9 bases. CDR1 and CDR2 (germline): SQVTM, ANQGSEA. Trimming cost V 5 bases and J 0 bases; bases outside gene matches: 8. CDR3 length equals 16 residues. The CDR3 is CSVLTGTGISGNTIYF. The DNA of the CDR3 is TGCAGCGTTTTAACCGGGACAGGGATCTCTGGAAACACCATATATTTT.

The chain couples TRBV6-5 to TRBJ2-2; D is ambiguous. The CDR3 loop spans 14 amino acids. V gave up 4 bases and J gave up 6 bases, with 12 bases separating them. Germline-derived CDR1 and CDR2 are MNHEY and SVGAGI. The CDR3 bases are TGTGCCAGCAGTTTAAAGCGCCCTCCCGGGGAGCTGTTTTTT. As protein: CASSLKRPPGELFF.

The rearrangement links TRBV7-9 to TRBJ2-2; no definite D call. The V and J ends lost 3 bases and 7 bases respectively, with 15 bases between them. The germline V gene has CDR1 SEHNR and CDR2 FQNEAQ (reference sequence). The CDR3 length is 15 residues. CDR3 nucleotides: TGTGCCAGCAGCTTTCTTCCAAGGGTAAACGGGGAGCTGTTTTTT. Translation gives CASSFLPRVNGELFF.

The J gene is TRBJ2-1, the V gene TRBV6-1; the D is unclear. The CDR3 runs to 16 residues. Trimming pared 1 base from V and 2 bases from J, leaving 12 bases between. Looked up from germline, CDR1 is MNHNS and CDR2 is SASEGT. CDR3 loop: CASSEDGGEAYNEQFF. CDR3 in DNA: TGTGCCAGCAGTGAAGACGGCGGTGAGGCCTACAATGAGCAGTTCTTC.

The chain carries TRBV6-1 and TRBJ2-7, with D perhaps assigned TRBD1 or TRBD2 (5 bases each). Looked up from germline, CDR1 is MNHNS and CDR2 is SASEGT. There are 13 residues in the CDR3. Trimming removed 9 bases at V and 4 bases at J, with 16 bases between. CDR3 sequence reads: CASAGAPLYEQYF. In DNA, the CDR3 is TGTGCCAGTGCCGGGGCTCCCCTTTACGAGCAGTACTTC.

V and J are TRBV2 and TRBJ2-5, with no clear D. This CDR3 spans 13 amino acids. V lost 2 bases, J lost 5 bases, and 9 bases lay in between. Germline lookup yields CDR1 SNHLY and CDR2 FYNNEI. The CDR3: CASSEHGRETQYF. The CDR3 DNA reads TGTGCCAGCAGTGAACACGGCAGGGAGACCCAGTACTTC.

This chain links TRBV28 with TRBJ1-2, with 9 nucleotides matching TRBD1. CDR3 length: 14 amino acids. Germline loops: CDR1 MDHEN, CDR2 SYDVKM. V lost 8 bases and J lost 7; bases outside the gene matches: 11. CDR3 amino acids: CASRGGDRVGGYTF. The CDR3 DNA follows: TGTGCCAGCCGGGGTGGGGACAGGGTCGGTGGCTACACCTTC.

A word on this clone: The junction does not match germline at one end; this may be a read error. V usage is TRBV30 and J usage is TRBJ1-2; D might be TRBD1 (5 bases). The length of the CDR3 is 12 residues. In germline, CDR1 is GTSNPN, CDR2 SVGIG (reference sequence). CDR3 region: CAWSTQGLHTFF. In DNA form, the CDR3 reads TGTGCCTGGAGTACCCAGGGACTTCACACCTTCTTC.

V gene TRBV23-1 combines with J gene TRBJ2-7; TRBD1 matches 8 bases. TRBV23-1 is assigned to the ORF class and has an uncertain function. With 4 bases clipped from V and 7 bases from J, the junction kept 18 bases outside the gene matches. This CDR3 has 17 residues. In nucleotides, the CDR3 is TGCGCCAGCAGTCCTAGAACCGACAGGGGAGGACGGAGAGAGCAGTACTTC. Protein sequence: CASSPRTDRGGRREQYF.

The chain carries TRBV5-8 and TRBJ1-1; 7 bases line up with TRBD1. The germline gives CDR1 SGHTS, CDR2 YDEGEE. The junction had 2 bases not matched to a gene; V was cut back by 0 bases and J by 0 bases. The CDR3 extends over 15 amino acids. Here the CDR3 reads CASSLAGGLNTEAFF. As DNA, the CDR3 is TGTGCCAGCAGCTTGGCAGGGGGTCTGAACACTGAAGCTTTCTTT.

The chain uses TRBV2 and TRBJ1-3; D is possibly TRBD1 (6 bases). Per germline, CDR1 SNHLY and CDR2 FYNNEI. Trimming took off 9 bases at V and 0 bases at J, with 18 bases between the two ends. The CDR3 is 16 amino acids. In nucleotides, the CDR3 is TGTGCCAGTAGACCGGGACAAAGAAGCTCTGGAAACACCATATATTTT. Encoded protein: CASRPGQRSSGNTIYF.

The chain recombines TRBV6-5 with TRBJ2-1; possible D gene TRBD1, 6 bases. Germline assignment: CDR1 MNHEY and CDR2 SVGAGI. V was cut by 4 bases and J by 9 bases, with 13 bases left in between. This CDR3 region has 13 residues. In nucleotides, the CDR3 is TGTGCCAGCAGTTCACACAGGGTCCTTGAGCAGTTCTTC. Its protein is CASSSHRVLEQFF.

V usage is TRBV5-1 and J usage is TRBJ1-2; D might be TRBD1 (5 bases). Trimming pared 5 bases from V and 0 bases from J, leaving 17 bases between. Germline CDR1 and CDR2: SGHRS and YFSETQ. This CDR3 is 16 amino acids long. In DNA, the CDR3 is TGCGCCAGCAGAGGAGGGGCAGTATCTTCTAACTATGGCTACACCTTC. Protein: CASRGGAVSSNYGYTF.